These 26 T cell receptor beta chains originate from one sample sequenced in a study of molecular identifiers for immune sequencing clone quantification. TCRdb ran MiXCR on the PCR reads and lists one entry per CDR3 protein. Among 85,000 to 95,000 distinct CDR3 sequences, under 20% were seen once, and the ten largest hold 0.85%. Material for sequencing was naive CD8+ T cells from blood, with Jurkat cell RNA spiked in. Subset described: FACS-sorted CD8+CD4-CCR7+CD45RA+ naive T cells. The receptor set was obtained from a human donor in good health. Some libraries in this study had Jurkat cell RNA spiked in.

On this clonotype: A read error may explain this, as a much larger clone is one base away. V and J are TRBV12-3 or TRBV12-4 and TRBJ2-5, with 8 positions matching TRBD1. The CDR3 covers 15 residues. The junction had 8 bases not matched to a gene; V was cut back by 5 bases and J by 3 bases. The CDR3 reads CASSPPGQDKETQYF. The CDR3 coding sequence is TGTGCCAGCAGTCCCCCGGGACAGGATAAAGAGACCCAGTACTTC.

There are many counts of this clonotype. The J gene is TRBJ1-1, the V gene TRBV6-6; D gene uncertain. V dropped 6 bases and J dropped 3 bases, with 8 bases sitting between them. The CDR3 runs to 12 residues. CDR1 and CDR2 from the germline V gene are MNHNY and SVGAGI (reference sequence). CDR3 protein: CASRDVDTEAFF. CDR3 nucleotide sequence: TGTGCCAGCAGGGACGTTGACACTGAAGCTTTCTTT.

The table lists this clonotype with many counts. The chain recombines TRBV6-2 or TRBV6-3 with TRBJ2-4; 11 nucleotides align to TRBD2. Germline CDR1 MNHEY, CDR2 SVGEGT. V dropped 2 bases and J dropped 6; count of bases not matched to a gene: 6. The CDR3 runs 16 residues. CDR3 sequence: CASSYVAGGPSNIQYF. In DNA, the CDR3 is TGTGCCAGCAGTTACGTAGCGGGAGGGCCGTCAAACATTCAGTACTTC.

This clonotype was seen ten or more times. This chain links TRBV6-5 with TRBJ2-2; 8 bases are a match to TRBD1. With V trimmed by 6 bases and J by 6 bases, 12 bases remained unmatched. This CDR3 has 16 residues. Per the germline V gene, CDR1 is MNHEY and CDR2 is SVGAGI. The CDR3, as DNA: TGTGCCAGCAGCTCCTACAGGGGGTTTACCTCCGGGGAGCTGTTTTTT. Amino acids: CASSSYRGFTSGELFF.

In the case of this clonotype: Mismatch with germline at one junction end may stem from a read error. The chain is built from TRBV27 and TRBJ2-3; maybe TRBD2 (6 bases). The germline gives CDR1 MNHEY, CDR2 SMNVEV (reference sequence). This CDR3 region has 13 residues. CDR3 nucleotide sequence: TGTGCCAGCAGAACGCGGGGCACAAATACGCAGTATTTT. Amino acids: CASRTRGTNTQYF.

This clonotype has at least ten counts. V is TRBV27 and J is TRBJ2-1; 9 bases match TRBD2. The germline V gene has CDR1 MNHEY and CDR2 SMNVEV (reference sequence). This CDR3 has 16 amino acids. Unmatched junction bases numbered 13, after V lost 8 bases and J lost 5 bases. The CDR3 bases are TGTGCCAGCTCCAACCGAGGGCTAGCGGGGCACAATGAGCAGTTCTTC. It translates to CASSNRGLAGHNEQFF.

In this sample, this clonotype turned up many times. J is TRBJ2-7 and V is TRBV27; possibly TRBD1 or TRBD2 for D (5 bases each). Per the germline V gene, CDR1 is MNHEY and CDR2 is SMNVEV (reference sequence). V was pared by 5 bases and J by 9 bases, with 17 bases between. CDR3 length: 13 residues. CDR3 protein: CASSPGDEMVQYF. CDR3 DNA sequence: TGTGCCAGCAGTCCCGGGGACGAAATGGTGCAGTACTTC.

In this sample, this clonotype turned up many times. V usage is TRBV4-3 and J usage is TRBJ2-5; 12 bases map to TRBD2. V dropped 0 bases and J dropped 5; count of bases not matched to a gene: 10. The CDR3 covers 18 residues. The germline CDR1 and CDR2 sequences are LGHNA and YSLEER. The CDR3 DNA follows: TGCGCCAGCAGCCAAGATTTCCTAGCGGGGGGGCTTGGCGAGACCCAGTACTTC. Translation: CASSQDFLAGGLGETQYF.

Regarding this clonotype: This is likely a read error, given that the CDR3 carries no conserved phenylalanine or tryptophan at its end. This sequence joins TRBV7-9 and TRBJ2-7; 9 positions agree with TRBD1. V was clipped by 5 bases and J by 5 bases; unmatched bases: 7. The germline V gene encodes CDR1 SEHNR and CDR2 FQNEAQ (reference sequence). The CDR3 has 14 residues. CDR3 coding DNA: TGTGCCAGCAGCCGTGGGACAGGGTCACACGAGCAGTACCCC. It yields the protein CASSRGTGSHEQYP.

A note on this clonotype: A much larger clone differs by one base, so this may be a read error. In this CDR3 the conserved last residue, phenylalanine or tryptophan, is missing, so a read error is likely. The V gene is TRBV7-9, the J gene TRBJ2-5; TRBD1 agrees at 9 bases. The V gene end was trimmed by 5 bases and the J gene end by 5 bases; junction bases not matched to a gene: 6. The germline V gene has CDR1 SEHNR and CDR2 FQNEAQ (reference sequence). The CDR3 runs to 14 residues. The DNA of the CDR3 is TGTGCCAGCAGCGGGACAGGGTTTGATGAGACCCAGTACGTC. Residues: CASSGTGFDETQYV.

This clonotype was found a few times. V and J are TRBV5-6 and TRBJ2-7; tentatively, D is TRBD2 (6 bases). Germline CDR1 reads SGHDT; CDR2 reads YYEEEE. V lost 3 bases and J lost 5, with 9 bases in between. The CDR3 spans 12 residues. CDR3 sequence (DNA): TGTGCCAGCAGCTCCGGGACTGACGAGCAGTACTTC. Amino acid sequence: CASSSGTDEQYF.

This clonotype was detected ten times or more. The chain joins TRBV7-2 to TRBJ2-5; the D call may be TRBD1 or TRBD2 (5 bases each). Germline CDR1 and CDR2: SGHTA and FQGNSA. The CDR3 runs to 17 residues. Trimming took off 1 base at V and 1 base at J, with 16 bases between the two ends. Written as DNA, the CDR3 is TGTGCCAGCAGCTTAGGTCGAAGCGGACAATCCCAAGAGACCCAGTACTTC. The encoded protein is CASSLGRSGQSQETQYF.

Regarding this clonotype: One base away lies a much larger clone, so this may be a sequencing read error. The chain has TRBV13 and TRBJ2-7, with D possibly TRBD2 on 6 matching bases. Germline values: CDR1 PRHDT, CDR2 FYEKMQ (reference sequence). The CDR3 has 15 amino acids. The CDR3 spells CAGSLGSGLIYEQYF. The CDR3 coding sequence is TGTGCCGGCAGCTTAGGCAGCGGGCTGATTTACGAGCAGTACTTC.

The V gene is TRBV28, the J gene TRBJ2-5, with TRBD2 identical over 14 bases. The trim removed 4 bases at V and 5 bases at J, leaving 9 bases unmatched. CDR3 length equals 17 residues. Germline lookup yields CDR1 MDHEN and CDR2 SYDVKM. Written as DNA, the CDR3 is TGTGCCAGCAGTTCGGGACTAGCGGGAGTCCCAGGGGAGACCCAGTACTTC. The encoded protein is CASSSGLAGVPGETQYF.

This clonotype was picked up many times. The chain links TRBV7-9 to TRBJ2-5, with D possibly matching TRBD2 (5 bases). The V end was cut by 2 bases, the J end by 3 bases, with 7 bases between. Germline CDR1 and CDR2: SEHNR and FQNEAQ (reference sequence). This CDR3 is 13 amino acids long. DNA of the CDR3: TGTGCCAGCAGCTTATTGGGAGAAGAGACCCAGTACTTC. Protein product: CASSLLGEETQYF.

The chain recombines TRBV7-6 with TRBJ2-4; TRBD2 aligns across 7 bases. Germline loops: CDR1 SGHVS, CDR2 FNYEAQ. V lost 1 base, J lost 8 bases, and 8 bases stayed unmatched. There are 15 residues in the CDR3. In DNA form, the CDR3 reads TGTGCCAGCAGCTTAGTGGGGGAGGGCCTGGACATTCAGTACTTC. Its translation: CASSLVGEGLDIQYF.

This clonotype has ten or more counts. The gene calls are TRBV9 and TRBJ2-7; no clear D gene. The CDR3 runs 14 residues. Trimming left V 3 bases short and J 0 bases short, with 10 bases between. Germline assignment: CDR1 SGDLS and CDR2 YYNGEE. The CDR3 nucleotides read TGTGCCAGCAGCGCCCAGCAGAGCTCCTACGAGCAGTACTTC. It specifies CASSAQQSSYEQYF.

At least ten counts were recorded for this clonotype. The V and J genes are TRBV10-3 and TRBJ1-4; 7 bases fit TRBD1. In germline, CDR1 is ENHRY, CDR2 SYGVKD. V gave up 3 bases and J gave up 8 bases; unmatched junction bases: 6. This CDR3 is built from 14 residues. The CDR3 here is CAISDEGALEKLFF. CDR3 DNA sequence: TGTGCCATCAGTGATGAGGGGGCCTTAGAAAAACTGTTTTTT.

Turning to this clonotype: This may come from a read error, since a much larger clone is one base off. The CDR3 end shows no conserved phenylalanine or tryptophan, and so a read error is likely. The chain recombines TRBV5-3 with TRBJ1-5; no clear D gene. TRBV5-3 is sorted into the ORF group, with uncertain function. The CDR3 sequence is 12 residues long. Here the CDR3 reads CASSLQGQPQHL. The CDR3 coding sequence is TGTGCCAGCAGCTTGCAAGGTCAGCCCCAGCATCTT.

About this clonotype itself: A much larger clonotype is one base distant, so this may be a read error. CDR3 DNA: TGTGCCAGCGGGGACAGGAACACTGTAGCTTTCTTT. This translates into CASGDRNTVAFF. This sequence joins TRBV6-6 and TRBJ1-1, with TRBD1 matching 8 bases. This CDR3 is built from 12 residues. Germline values: CDR1 MNHNY, CDR2 SVGAGI (reference sequence).

This clonotype was counted many times. The chain carries TRBV4-3 and TRBJ2-3; D uncertain. This CDR3 spans 16 amino acids. The germline CDR1 and CDR2 sequences are LGHNA and YSLEER. The V end lost 3 bases, the J end lost 1 base, and 14 bases lay between the germline ends. The CDR3 loop reads CASSHTPRLGTDTQYF. The CDR3 nucleotides read TGCGCCAGCAGCCACACTCCCCGTCTAGGCACAGATACGCAGTATTTT.

This clonotype was recorded at least ten times. The chain carries TRBV2 and TRBJ2-1; D gene uncertain. Trimming shortened V by 5 bases and J by 12 bases, and 11 bases separated the two germline ends. From germline, CDR1 is SNHLY and CDR2 FYNNEI. The CDR3 sequence is 11 residues long. The CDR3 coding sequence is TGTGCCAGCAGTCACAATGAGAGGCAGTTCTTC. This encodes CASSHNERQFF.

This clonotype was counted many times. The rearrangement links TRBV20-1 to TRBJ2-2; D remains unclear. Germline-derived CDR1 and CDR2 are DFQATT and SNEGSKA (reference sequence). CDR3 size: 12 residues. V was trimmed by 2 bases and J by 6 bases, leaving 7 bases between them. DNA for the CDR3: TGCAGTGCTAGAATCCCGTCCGGGGAGCTGTTTTTT. It codes for CSARIPSGELFF.

This clonotype was picked up many times. This rearrangement joins TRBV20-1 to TRBJ2-1, with 12 bases lining up with TRBD2. The CDR3 has 14 residues. With 6 bases clipped from V and 8 bases from J, the junction kept 8 bases outside the gene matches. The V gene's germline CDR1 is DFQATT and CDR2 SNEGSKA (reference sequence). CDR3 sequence reads: CSARSTSGGYEQFF. The CDR3 nucleotides read TGCAGTGCCCGAAGCACTAGCGGGGGGTATGAGCAGTTCTTC.

Many counts were recorded for this clonotype. The chain joins TRBV3-1 to TRBJ2-2; 10 bases line up with TRBD2. The CDR3 runs 16 residues. The germline V gene encodes CDR1 LGHDT and CDR2 YNNKEL (reference sequence). V dropped 2 bases and J dropped 6; count of bases not matched to a gene: 6. The CDR3 sequence: CASSQNVGTSAGELFF. In DNA, the CDR3 is TGTGCCAGCAGCCAAAATGTCGGGACTAGCGCCGGGGAGCTGTTTTTT.

Many counts were recorded for this clonotype. This chain connects TRBV29-1 to TRBJ2-1; D is unresolved. Germline CDR1 SQVTM, CDR2 ANQGSEA. Trimming removed 3 bases at V and 2 bases at J, with 14 bases between. This CDR3 has 15 amino acids. In DNA, the CDR3 is TGCAGCGTTGATGGTGCGACTCTAACCTACAATGAGCAGTTCTTC. Amino acid sequence: CSVDGATLTYNEQFF.